This TCR beta chain was sequenced during a study of blood T cell repertoires in COVID-19. Overall study context: In each case, the material was cDNA or gDNA derived from T cells, B-cell-depleted T cells, or PBMCs.

The repertoire was sequenced with immunoSEQ multiplex PCR; TCRdb's copy has only in-frame clones and lacks some. Of more than 100,000 clones in the sample, 90% were seen once. This CDR3 contains 13 residues. In germline, CDR1 is SQVTM, CDR2 ANQGSEA. Trimming removed 2 bases at V and 1 base at J, with 5 bases between. V and J are TRBV29-1 and TRBJ2-2; possible D gene TRBD1, 5 bases. This receptor was obtained from a woman aged 55-69 years with COVID-19, enrolled during active disease. The specimen sequenced was peripheral blood. CDR3: CSVEQGNTGELFF. For the CDR3, the DNA is TGCAGCGTTGAACAGGGGAACACCGGGGAGCTGTTTTTT.